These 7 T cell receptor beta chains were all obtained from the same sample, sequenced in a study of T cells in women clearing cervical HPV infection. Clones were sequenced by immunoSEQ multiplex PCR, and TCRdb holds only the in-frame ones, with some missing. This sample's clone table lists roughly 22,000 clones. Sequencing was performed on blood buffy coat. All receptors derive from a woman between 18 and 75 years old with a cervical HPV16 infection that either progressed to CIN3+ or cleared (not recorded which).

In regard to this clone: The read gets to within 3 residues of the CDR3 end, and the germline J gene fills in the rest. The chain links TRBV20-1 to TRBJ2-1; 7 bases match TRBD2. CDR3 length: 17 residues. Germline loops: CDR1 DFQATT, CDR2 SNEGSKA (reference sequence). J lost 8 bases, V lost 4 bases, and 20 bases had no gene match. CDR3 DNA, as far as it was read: TGCAGTGCTAAATCTGGTTTCCAGCGGGGTAGGGAGTATGAG. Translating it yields CSAKSGFQRGREYE. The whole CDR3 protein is CSAKSGFQRGREYEQFF.

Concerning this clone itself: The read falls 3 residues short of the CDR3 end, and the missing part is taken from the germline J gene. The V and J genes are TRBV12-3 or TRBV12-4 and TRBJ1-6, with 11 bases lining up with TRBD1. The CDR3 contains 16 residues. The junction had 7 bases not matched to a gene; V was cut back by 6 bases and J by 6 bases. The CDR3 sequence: CASSKAGTGGNSPLHF. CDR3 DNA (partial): TGTGCCAGCAGCAAAGCGGGGACAGGGGGTAATTCACCC.

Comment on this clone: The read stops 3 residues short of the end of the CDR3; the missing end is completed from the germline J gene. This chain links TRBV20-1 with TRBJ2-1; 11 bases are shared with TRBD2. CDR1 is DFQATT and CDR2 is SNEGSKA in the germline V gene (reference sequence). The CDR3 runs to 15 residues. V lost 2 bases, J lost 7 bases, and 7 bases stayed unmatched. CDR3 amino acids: CSARHTSGSGNEQFF. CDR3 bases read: TGCAGTGCTAGACATACTAGCGGGAGTGGTAATGAG.

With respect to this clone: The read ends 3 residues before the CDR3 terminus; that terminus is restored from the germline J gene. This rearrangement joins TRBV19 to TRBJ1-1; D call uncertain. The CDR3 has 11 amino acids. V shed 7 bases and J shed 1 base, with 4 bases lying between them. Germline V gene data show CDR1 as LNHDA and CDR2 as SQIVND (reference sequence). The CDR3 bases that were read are TGTGCCAGTAAAGGGAACACTGAA. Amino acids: CASKGNTE. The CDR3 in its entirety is CASKGNTEAFF.

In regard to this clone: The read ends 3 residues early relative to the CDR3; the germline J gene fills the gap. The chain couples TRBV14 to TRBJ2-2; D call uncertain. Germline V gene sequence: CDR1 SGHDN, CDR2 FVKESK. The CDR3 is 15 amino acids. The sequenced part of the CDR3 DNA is TGTGCCAGCAGCCAAGATGAACAGATAACTTCACCG. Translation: CASSQDEQITSP. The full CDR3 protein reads CASSQDEQITSPLFF.

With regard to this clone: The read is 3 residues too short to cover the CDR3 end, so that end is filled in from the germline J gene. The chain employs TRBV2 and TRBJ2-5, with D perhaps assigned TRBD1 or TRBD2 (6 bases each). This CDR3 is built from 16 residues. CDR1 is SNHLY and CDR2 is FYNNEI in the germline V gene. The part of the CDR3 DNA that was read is TGTGCCAGCAGTGGCGGGACATCCCCCGGGGCAGATACC. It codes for CASSGGTSPGADT. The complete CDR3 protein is CASSGGTSPGADTQYF.

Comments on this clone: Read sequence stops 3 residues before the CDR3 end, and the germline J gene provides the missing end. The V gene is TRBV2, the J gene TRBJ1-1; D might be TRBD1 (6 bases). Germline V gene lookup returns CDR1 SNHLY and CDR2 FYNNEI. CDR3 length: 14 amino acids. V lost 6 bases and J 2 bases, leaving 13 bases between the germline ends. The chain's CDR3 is CASRAGTQNTEAFF. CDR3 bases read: TGTGCCAGCAGGGCCGGGACACAAAACACTGAA.